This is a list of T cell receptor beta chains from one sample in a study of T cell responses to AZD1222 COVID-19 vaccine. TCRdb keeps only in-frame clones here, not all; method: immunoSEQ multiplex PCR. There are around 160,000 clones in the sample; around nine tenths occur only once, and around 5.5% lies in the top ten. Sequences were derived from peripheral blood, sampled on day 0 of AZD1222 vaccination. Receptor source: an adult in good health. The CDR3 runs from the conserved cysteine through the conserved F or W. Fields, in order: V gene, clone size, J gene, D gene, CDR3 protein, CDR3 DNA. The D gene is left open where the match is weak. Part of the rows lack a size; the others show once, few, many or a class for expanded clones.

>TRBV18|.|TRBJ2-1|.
CASSPLTERDEQFF
TGTGCCAGCTCACCACTTACGGAGCGAGATGAGCAGTTCTTC
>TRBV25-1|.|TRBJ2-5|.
CASSLGGGKTQYF
TGTGCCAGCAGCCTCGGGGGCGGGAAGACCCAGTACTTC
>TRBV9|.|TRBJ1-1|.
CASSAGLGEAFF
TGTGCCAGCAGCGCAGGGTTAGGGGAAGCTTTCTTT
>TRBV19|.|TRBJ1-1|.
CASSNGGPFF
TGTGCCAGTAGTAACGGGGGGCCTTTCTTT
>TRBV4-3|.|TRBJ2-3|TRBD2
CASSSSGRSDTQYF
TGCGCCAGCAGCTCTAGCGGGAGATCAGATACGCAGTATTTT
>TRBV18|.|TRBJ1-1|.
CASSLEGLGTEAFF
TGTGCCAGCTCGCTAGAAGGGTTGGGCACTGAAGCTTTCTTT
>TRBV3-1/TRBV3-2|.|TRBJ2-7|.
CASSQECRGSYEQYF
TGTGCCAGCAGCCAAGAATGCAGGGGATCCTACGAGCAGTACTTC
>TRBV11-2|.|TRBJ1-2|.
CASSPLAGRGYTF
TGTGCCAGCAGCCCCCTCGCAGGCCGAGGCTACACCTTC
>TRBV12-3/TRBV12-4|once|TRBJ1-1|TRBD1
CASVTGETAFF
TGTGCCAGCGTGACAGGGGAGACAGCTTTCTTT
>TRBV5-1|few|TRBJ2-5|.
CASRWEETQYF
TGCGCCAGCAGATGGGAAGAGACCCAGTACTTC
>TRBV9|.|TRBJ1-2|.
CASSVLGGSYGYTF
TGTGCCAGCAGCGTACTCGGAGGTTCTTACGGCTACACCTTC
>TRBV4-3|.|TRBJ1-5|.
CASSQEPGYQPQHF
TGCGCCAGCAGCCAAGAACCCGGGTACCAGCCCCAGCATTTT
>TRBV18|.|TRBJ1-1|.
CASSPPTWQNTEAFF
TGTGCCAGCTCACCACCGACATGGCAGAACACTGAAGCTTTCTTT
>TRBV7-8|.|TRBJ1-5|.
CASSLANGGDQPQHF
TGTGCCAGCAGCTTAGCGAATGGGGGGGATCAGCCCCAGCATTTT
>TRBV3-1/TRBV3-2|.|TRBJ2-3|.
CASSHGTRVTQYF
TGTGCCAGCAGCCACGGGACCCGAGTCACGCAGTATTTT
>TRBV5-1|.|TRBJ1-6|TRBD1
CASSQGQGASSPLHF
TGCGCCAGCAGCCAGGGACAGGGGGCGAGTTCACCCCTCCACTTT
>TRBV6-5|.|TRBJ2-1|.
CASREDSYNEQFF
TGTGCCAGCAGAGAGGACTCCTACAATGAGCAGTTCTTC
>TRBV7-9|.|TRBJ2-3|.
CASSFPGEDTQYF
TGTGCCAGCAGCTTCCCCGGGGAAGATACGCAGTATTTT
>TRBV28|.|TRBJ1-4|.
CASSLARLATNEKLFF
TGTGCCAGCAGTTTGGCCAGACTTGCAACTAATGAAAAACTGTTTTTT
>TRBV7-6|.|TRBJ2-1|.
CASSPQGSYNEQFF
TGTGCCAGCAGCCCCCAGGGGTCATACAATGAGCAGTTCTTC
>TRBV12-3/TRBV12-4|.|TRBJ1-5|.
CASSPRGDQPQHF
TGTGCCAGCAGTCCTCGGGGGGATCAGCCCCAGCATTTT
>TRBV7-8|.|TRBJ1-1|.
CASSRGRNTEAFF
TGTGCCAGCAGTCGAGGACGGAACACTGAAGCTTTCTTT
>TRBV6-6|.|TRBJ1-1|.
CASSYIPDNVSFF
TGTGCCAGCAGTTACATTCCAGATAACGTGTCTTTCTTT
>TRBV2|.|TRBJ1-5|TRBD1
CASSRGGGAGNQPQHF
TGTGCCAGCAGCCGAGGAGGGGGCGCTGGGAATCAGCCCCAGCATTTT
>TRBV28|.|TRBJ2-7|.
CASGTPSYEQYF
TGTGCCAGCGGGACACCTTCCTACGAGCAGTACTTC
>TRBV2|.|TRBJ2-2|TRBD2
CASSTSGGAFANTGELFF
TGTGCCAGCAGTACTAGCGGGGGGGCGTTCGCGAACACCGGGGAGCTGTTTTTT
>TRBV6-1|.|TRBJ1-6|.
CASSENWVGGSPLHF
TGTGCCAGCAGTGAAAATTGGGTGGGTGGGTCACCCCTCCACTTT
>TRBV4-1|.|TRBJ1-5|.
CASSQNTGSNQPQHF
TGCGCCAGCAGCCAAAATACAGGTAGCAATCAGCCCCAGCATTTT
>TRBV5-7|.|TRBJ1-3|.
CASSLDSSGNTIYF
TGTGCCAGCAGCTTGGACAGCTCTGGAAACACCATATATTTT
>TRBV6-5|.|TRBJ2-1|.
CASGANYNEQFF
TGTGCCAGCGGGGCAAACTACAATGAGCAGTTCTTC
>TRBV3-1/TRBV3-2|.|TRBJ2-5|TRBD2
CASSQEGTSGQETQYF
TGTGCCAGCAGCCAAGAAGGGACTAGCGGTCAAGAGACCCAGTACTTC
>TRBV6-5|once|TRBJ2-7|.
CASSPNRAHEQYF
TGTGCCAGCAGTCCGAACAGGGCCCACGAGCAGTACTTC
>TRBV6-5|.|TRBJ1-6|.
CASSYSFDDSPLHF
TGTGCCAGCAGTTACTCGTTTGATGACTCACCCCTCCACTTT
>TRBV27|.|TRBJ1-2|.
CASSLSGRIYGYTF
TGTGCCAGCAGTTTATCGGGACGTATCTATGGCTACACCTTC
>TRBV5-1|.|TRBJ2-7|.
CASRQSPYEQYF
TGCGCCAGCAGGCAGAGTCCCTACGAGCAGTACTTC
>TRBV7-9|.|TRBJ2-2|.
CASSITRGMVSNTGELFF
TGTGCCAGCAGCATAACCCGTGGTATGGTTTCGAACACCGGGGAGCTGTTTTTT
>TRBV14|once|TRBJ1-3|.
CASSQVTNTIYF
TGTGCCAGCAGCCAAGTCACAAACACCATATATTTT
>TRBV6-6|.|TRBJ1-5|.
CASSPRSDSFPQHF
TGTGCCAGCAGTCCCCGATCAGACAGTTTCCCCCAGCATTTT
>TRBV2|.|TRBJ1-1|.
CASGPEMNTEAFF
TGTGCCAGCGGACCGGAGATGAACACTGAAGCTTTCTTT
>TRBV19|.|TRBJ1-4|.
CASSMVDQGNEKLFF
TGTGCCAGTAGTATGGTCGACCAGGGAAATGAAAAACTGTTTTTT
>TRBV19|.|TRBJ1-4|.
CASSTGLYNEKLFF
TGTGCCAGTAGTACGGGACTTTATAATGAAAAACTGTTTTTT
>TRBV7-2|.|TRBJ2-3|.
CASSLGFSTDTQYF
TGTGCCAGCAGCTTAGGCTTTAGCACAGATACGCAGTATTTT
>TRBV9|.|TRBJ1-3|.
CASSPRALFSGNTIYF
TGTGCCAGCAGCCCGCGTGCCCTCTTCTCTGGAAACACCATATATTTT
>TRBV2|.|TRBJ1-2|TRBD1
CASAYDRVLSDTF
TGTGCCAGCGCCTATGACAGGGTCCTATCCGACACCTTC
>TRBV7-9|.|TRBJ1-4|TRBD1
CASSLTGTGRNEKLFF
TGTGCCAGCAGCTTAACGGGGACAGGGCGAAATGAAAAACTGTTTTTT
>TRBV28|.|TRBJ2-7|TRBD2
CASSGTSGGGYYEQYF
TGTGCCAGCAGTGGGACTAGCGGGGGAGGATACTACGAGCAGTACTTC
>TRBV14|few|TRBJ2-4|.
CASSQVGRSNIQYF
TGTGCCAGCAGCCAAGTTGGTCGATCGAACATTCAGTACTTC
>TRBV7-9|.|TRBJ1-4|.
CASSLGGTGNEKLFF
TGTGCCAGCAGCTTAGGGGGGACTGGGAATGAAAAACTGTTTTTT
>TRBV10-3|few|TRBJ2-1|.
CAISSEGVNEQFF
TGTGCCATCAGTTCTGAGGGGGTCAATGAGCAGTTCTTC
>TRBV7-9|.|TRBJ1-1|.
CASSLAARGDTEAFF
TGTGCCAGCAGCTTAGCTGCAAGAGGGGACACTGAAGCTTTCTTT
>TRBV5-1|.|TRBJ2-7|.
CASSLGGKDGYYEQYF
TGCGCCAGCAGCTTGGGGGGAAAAGACGGATACTACGAGCAGTACTTC
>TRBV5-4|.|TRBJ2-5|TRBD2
CASSSRLALETQYF
TGTGCCAGCAGCTCCAGACTAGCACTGGAGACCCAGTACTTC
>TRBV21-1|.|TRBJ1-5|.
CASRRRSNQPQHF
TGTGCCAGTCGTCGCCGTAGCAATCAGCCCCAGCATTTT